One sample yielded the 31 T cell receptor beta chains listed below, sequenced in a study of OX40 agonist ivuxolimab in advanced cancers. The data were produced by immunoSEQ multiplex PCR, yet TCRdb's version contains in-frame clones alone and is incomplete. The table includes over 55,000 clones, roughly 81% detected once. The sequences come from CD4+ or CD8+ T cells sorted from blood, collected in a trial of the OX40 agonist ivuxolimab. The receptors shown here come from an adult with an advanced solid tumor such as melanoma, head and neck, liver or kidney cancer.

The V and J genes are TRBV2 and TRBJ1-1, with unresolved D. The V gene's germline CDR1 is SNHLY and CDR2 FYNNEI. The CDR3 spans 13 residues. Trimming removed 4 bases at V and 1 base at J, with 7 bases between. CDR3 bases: TGTGCCAGCAGTGTTAGGACGAACACTGAAGCTTTCTTT. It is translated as CASSVRTNTEAFF.

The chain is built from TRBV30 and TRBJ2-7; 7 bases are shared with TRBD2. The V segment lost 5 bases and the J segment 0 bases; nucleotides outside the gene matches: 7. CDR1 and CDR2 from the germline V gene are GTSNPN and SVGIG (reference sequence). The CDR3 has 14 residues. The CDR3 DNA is TGTGCCTGGGGCCTCGGGGGGAGCTCCTACGAGCAGTACTTC. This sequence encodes CAWGLGGSSYEQYF.

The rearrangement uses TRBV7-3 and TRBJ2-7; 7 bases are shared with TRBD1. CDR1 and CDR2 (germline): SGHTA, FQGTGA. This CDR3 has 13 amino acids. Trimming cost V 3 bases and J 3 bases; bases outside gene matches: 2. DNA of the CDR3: TGTGCCAGCAGCTTTAACAGGGGCTACGAGCAGTACTTC. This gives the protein CASSFNRGYEQYF.

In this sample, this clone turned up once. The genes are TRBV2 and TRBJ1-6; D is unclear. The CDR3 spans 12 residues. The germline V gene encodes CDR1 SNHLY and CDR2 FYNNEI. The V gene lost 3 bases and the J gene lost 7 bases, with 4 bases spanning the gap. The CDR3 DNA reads TGTGCCAGCAGTGACGTGAATTCACCCCTCCACTTT. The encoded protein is CASSDVNSPLHF.

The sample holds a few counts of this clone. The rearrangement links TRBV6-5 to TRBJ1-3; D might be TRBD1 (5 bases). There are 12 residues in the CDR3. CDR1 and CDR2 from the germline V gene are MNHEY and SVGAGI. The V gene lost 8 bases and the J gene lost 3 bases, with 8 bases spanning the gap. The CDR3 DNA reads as TGTGCCAGCCAGGGTTATGGAAACACCATATATTTT. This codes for CASQGYGNTIYF.

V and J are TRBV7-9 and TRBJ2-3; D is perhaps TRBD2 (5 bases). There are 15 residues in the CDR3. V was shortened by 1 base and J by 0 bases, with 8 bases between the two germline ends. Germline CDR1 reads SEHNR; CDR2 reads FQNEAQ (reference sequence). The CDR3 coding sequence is TGTGCCAGCAGCTTAGAGGGCGGGAGCACAGATACGCAGTATTTT. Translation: CASSLEGGSTDTQYF.

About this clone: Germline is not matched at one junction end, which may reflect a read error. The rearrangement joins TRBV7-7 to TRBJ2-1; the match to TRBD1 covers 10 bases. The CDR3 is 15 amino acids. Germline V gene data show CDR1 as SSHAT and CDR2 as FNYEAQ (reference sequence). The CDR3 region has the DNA TGTGCTAGCAGCCCGGACAGGGGGTCAAACAATGAGCAGTTCTTC. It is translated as CASSPDRGSNNEQFF.

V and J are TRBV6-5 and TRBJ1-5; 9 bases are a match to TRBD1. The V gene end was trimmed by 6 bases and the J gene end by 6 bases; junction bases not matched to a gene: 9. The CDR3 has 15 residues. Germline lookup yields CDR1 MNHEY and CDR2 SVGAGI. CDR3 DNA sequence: TGTGCCAGCAGGTCCGGGACAGGGTCAGCTCAGCCCCAGCATTTT. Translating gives CASRSGTGSAQPQHF.

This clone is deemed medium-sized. The CDR3 sequence is CAIFEGGLGDGYTF. CDR3 sequence (DNA): TGTGCCATCTTCGAGGGGGGGCTTGGAGATGGCTACACCTTC. The chain has TRBV2 and TRBJ1-2; D possibly corresponds to TRBD1 (6 bases). The V gene's germline CDR1 is SNHLY and CDR2 FYNNEI. The CDR3 contains 14 residues. The germline V and J ends were trimmed by 10 bases and 6 bases, with 21 bases remaining between them.

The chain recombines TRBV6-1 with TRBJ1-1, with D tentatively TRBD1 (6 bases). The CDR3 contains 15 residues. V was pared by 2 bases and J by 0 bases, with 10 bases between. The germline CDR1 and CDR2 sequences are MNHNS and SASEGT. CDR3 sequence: CASSENPGVNTEAFF. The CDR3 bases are TGTGCCAGCAGTGAAAATCCAGGGGTGAACACTGAAGCTTTCTTT.

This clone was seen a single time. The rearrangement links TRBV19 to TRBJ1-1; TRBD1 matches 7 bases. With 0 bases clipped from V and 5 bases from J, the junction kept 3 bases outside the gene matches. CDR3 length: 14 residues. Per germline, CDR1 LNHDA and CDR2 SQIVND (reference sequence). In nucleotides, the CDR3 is TGTGCCAGTAGTATAGAAAGGGGGCGGACTGAAGCTTTCTTT. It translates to CASSIERGRTEAFF.

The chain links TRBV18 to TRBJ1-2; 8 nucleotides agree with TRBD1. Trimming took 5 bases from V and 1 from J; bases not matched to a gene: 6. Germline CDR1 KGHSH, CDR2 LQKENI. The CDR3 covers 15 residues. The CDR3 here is CASSAGTGFNYGYTF. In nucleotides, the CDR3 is TGTGCCAGCTCAGCCGGGACAGGATTTAACTATGGCTACACCTTC.

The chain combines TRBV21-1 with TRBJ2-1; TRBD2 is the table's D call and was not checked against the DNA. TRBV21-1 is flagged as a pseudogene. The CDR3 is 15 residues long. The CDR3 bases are TGTGCCAGCATCCTTATAGCGGGGGGGCACAATGAGCAGTTCTTC. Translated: CASILIAGGHNEQFF.

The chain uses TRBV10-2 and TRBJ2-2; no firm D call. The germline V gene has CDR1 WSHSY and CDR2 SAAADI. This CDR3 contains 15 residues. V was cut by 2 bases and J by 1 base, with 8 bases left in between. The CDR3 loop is CASSEDPQNTGELFF. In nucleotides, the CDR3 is TGCGCCAGCAGTGAGGACCCACAGAACACCGGGGAGCTGTTTTTT.

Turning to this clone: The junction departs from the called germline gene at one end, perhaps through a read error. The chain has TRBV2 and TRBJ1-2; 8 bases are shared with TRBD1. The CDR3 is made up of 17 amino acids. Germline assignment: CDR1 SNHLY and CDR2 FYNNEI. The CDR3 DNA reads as TGTGCCAGCAGTGAAAGTGGGCAGGGGGCTACGAAAGATGGCCACACCTTC. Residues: CASSESGQGATKDGHTF.

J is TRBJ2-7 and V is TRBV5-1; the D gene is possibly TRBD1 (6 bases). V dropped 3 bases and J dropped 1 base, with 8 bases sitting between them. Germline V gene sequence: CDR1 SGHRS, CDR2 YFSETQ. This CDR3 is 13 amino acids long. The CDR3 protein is CASSSRGSYEQYF. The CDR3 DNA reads TGCGCCAGCAGCTCCAGGGGTTCCTACGAGCAGTACTTC. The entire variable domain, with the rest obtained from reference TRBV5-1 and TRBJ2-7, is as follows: KAGVTQTPRYLIKTRGQQVTLSCSPISGHRSVSWYQQTPGQGLQFLFEYFSETQRNKGNFPGRFSGRQFSNSRSEMNVSTLELGDSALYLCASSSRGSYEQYFGPGTRLTVT.

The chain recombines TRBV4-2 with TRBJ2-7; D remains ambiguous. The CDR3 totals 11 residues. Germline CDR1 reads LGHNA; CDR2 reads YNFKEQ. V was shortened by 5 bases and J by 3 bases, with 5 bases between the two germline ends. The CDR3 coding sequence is TGTGCCAGCAGCTTCCTCTACGAGCAGTACTTC. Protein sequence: CASSFLYEQYF.

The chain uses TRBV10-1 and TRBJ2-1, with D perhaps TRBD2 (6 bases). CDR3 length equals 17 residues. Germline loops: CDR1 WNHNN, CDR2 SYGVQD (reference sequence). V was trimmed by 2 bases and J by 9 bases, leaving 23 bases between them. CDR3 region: CASSETLAESITGEQFF. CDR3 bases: TGCGCCAGCAGTGAGACATTAGCGGAAAGCATCACGGGTGAGCAGTTCTTC.

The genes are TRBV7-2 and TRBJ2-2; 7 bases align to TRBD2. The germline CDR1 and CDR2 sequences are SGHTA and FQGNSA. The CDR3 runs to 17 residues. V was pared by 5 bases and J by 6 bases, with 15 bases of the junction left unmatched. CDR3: CASSKRGGRWGAGELFF. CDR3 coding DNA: TGTGCCAGCAGCAAGCGGGGCGGGAGATGGGGGGCCGGGGAGCTGTTTTTT.

CDR3 in DNA: TGTGCCAGCCGACGTCAGAGGGAGGGTCGAGAGACCCAGTACTTC. It is translated as CASRRQREGRETQYF. The rearrangement links TRBV27 to TRBJ2-5; 7 bases fit TRBD2. The CDR3 has 15 amino acids. The V gene's germline CDR1 is MNHEY and CDR2 SMNVEV (reference sequence). The J segment lost 4 bases and the V segment lost 8 bases, leaving 13 bases of the junction unmatched.

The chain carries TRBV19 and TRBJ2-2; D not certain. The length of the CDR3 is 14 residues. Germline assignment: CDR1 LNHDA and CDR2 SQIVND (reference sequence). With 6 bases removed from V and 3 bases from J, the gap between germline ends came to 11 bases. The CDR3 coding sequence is TGTGCCAGTAGGTTGACACCTTACACCGGGGAGCTGTTTTTT. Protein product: CASRLTPYTGELFF. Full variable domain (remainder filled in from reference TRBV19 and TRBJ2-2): DGGITQSPKYLFRKEGQNVTLSCEQNLNHDAMYWYRQDPGQGLRLIYYSQIVNDFQKGDIAEGYSVSREKKESFPLTVTSAQKNPTAFYLCASRLTPYTGELFFGEGSRLTVL.

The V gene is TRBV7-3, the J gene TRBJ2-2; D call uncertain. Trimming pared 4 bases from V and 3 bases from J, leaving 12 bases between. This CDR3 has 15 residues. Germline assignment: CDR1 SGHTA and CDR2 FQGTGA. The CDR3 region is CASSSSRDDTGELFF. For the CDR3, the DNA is TGTGCCAGCAGCTCATCTAGGGATGACACCGGGGAGCTGTTTTTT. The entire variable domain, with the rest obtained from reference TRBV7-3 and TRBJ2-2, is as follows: GAGVSQTPSNKVTEKGKYVELRCDPISGHTALYWYRQSLGQGPEFLIYFQGTGAADDSGLPNDRFFAVRPEGSVSTLKIQRTERGDSAVYLCASSSSRDDTGELFFGEGSRLTVL.

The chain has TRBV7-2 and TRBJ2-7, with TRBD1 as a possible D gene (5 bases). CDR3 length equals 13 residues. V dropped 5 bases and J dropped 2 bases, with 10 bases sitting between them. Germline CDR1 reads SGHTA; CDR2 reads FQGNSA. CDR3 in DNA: TGTGCCAGCAGCAGCAGGGCTCCCTACGAGCAGTACTTC. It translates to CASSSRAPYEQYF.

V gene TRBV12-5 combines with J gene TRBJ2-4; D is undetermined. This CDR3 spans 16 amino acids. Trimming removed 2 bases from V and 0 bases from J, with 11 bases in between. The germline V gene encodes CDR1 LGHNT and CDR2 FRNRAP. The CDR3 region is CASGLSPNLAKNIQYF. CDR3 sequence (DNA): TGTGCTAGTGGTTTGTCCCCCAATTTAGCCAAAAACATTCAGTACTTC.

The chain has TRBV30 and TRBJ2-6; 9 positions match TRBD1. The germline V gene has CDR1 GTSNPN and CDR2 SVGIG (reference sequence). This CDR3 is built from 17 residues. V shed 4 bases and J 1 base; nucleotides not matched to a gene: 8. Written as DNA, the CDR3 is TGTGCCTGGATCCGGGACAGGGTGAGGTCTGGGGCCAACGTCCTGACTTTC. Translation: CAWIRDRVRSGANVLTF. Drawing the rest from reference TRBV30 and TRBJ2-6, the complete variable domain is SQTIHQWPATLVQPVGSPLSLECTVEGTSNPNLYWYRQAAGRGLQLLFYSVGIGQISSEVPQNLSASRPQDRQFILSSKKLLLSDSGFYLCAWIRDRVRSGANVLTFGAGSRLTVL.

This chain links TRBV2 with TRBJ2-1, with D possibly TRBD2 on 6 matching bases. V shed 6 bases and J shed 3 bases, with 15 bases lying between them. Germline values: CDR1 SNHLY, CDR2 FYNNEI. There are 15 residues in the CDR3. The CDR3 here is CASRRRGTVYNEQFF. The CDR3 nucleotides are TGTGCCAGCAGGCGGAGGGGTACTGTCTACAATGAGCAGTTCTTC.

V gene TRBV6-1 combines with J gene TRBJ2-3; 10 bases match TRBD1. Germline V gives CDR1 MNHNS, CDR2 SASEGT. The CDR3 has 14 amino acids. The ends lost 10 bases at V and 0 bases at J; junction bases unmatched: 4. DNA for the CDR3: TGTGCCACCCGGGACAGGGGAAGCACAGATACGCAGTATTTT. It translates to CATRDRGSTDTQYF.

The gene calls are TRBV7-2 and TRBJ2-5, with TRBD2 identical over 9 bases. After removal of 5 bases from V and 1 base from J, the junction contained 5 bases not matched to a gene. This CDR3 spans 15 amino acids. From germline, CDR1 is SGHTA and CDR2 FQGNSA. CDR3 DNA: TGTGCCAGCAGCACCGGGACTAGCCTCCAAGAGACCCAGTACTTC. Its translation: CASSTGTSLQETQYF.

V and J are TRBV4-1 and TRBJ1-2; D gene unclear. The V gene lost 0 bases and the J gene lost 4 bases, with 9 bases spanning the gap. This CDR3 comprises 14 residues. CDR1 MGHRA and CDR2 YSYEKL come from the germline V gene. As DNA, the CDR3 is TGCGCCAGCAGCCAAGAAGGAACGTTCTATGGCTACACCTTC. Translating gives CASSQEGTFYGYTF.

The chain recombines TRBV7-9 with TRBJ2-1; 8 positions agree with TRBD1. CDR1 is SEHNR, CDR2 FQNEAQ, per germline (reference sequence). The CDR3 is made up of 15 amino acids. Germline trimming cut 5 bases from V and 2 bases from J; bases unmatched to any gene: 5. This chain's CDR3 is CASSVAGGPYNEQFF. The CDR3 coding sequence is TGTGCCAGCAGCGTGGCAGGGGGCCCCTACAATGAGCAGTTCTTC.

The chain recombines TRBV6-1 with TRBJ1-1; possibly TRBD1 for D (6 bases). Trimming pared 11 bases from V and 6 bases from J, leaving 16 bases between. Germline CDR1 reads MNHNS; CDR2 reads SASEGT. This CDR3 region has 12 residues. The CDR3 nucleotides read TGTGCCGTTGGAGGGGGGATGGCTGAAGCTTTCTTT. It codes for CAVGGGMAEAFF.